This T cell receptor beta chain is drawn from a study of CD8 T cells in Susac syndrome. Roughly 0.5 to 1 ug RNA was reverse transcribed with random hexamers. Amplification of TCR beta CDR3 spanned 54 Vbeta and 13 Jbeta via immunoSEQ multiplex PCR. TCRdb called the immunoSEQ multiplex PCR reads again in MiXCR, with one record for every CDR3 protein. The data show about 300,000 distinct CDR3 sequences, about 90% seen once. Losses at the gene ends were 4 bases for V and 2 bases for J; bases not matched to a gene: 8. The CDR3 contains 15 residues. Germline CDR1 reads SGHVS; CDR2 reads FQNEAQ. TCR beta was sequenced from blood CD8+ and CD4+ T cells. The multiple sclerosis control group comprised treatment-naive patients with stable or active relapsing-remitting disease.

The sequence was collected from a human donor with multiple sclerosis. The chain is built from TRBV7-8 and TRBJ2-7, with 7 bases identical to TRBD1. The sample comprised CD4+ T cells from PBMCs. The CDR3 reads CASSSTGTAAYEQYF. The CDR3 DNA sequence: TGTGCCAGCAGCTCAACCGGGACAGCAGCCTACGAGCAGTACTTC.